This entry lists 16 T cell receptor beta chains sequenced from one sample in a study of T cell responses to AZD1222 COVID-19 vaccine. Assay used: immunoSEQ multiplex PCR; TCRdb lists only in-frame clones, some missing. The sample holds under 150,000 clones, 85% to 95% seen once. Sequences were derived from peripheral blood, sampled on day 0 of AZD1222 vaccination. The receptors shown here come from an adult in good health.

In its sample, this clone was seen once. The V gene is TRBV2, the J gene TRBJ1-1; 11 bases map to TRBD1. The germline CDR1 and CDR2 sequences are SNHLY and FYNNEI. This CDR3 has 14 amino acids. Trimming took 7 bases from V and 3 from J; bases not matched to a gene: 4. The CDR3 region has the DNA TGTGCCAGCACGAGGGACAGGGGGGACACTGAAGCTTTCTTT. This gives the protein CASTRDRGDTEAFF.

The chain joins TRBV7-8 to TRBJ2-2; TRBD1 matches 9 bases. V trimming: 5 bases; J trimming: 5 bases; junction bases outside the gene matches: 12. Germline lookup yields CDR1 SGHVS and CDR2 FQNEAQ. The CDR3 is 17 amino acids. CDR3 loop: CASSVPGTGRRTGELFF. CDR3 coding DNA: TGTGCCAGCAGCGTCCCCGGGACAGGGCGAAGAACCGGGGAGCTGTTTTTT.

The rearrangement joins TRBV7-2 to TRBJ2-4, with 7 bases that match TRBD1. V lost 5 bases and J lost 8; bases outside the gene matches: 6. The germline V gene encodes CDR1 SGHTA and CDR2 FQGNSA. This CDR3 has 13 amino acids. CDR3 residues: CASSEGGSDIQYF. The CDR3, as DNA: TGTGCCAGCAGCGAAGGGGGCTCGGACATTCAGTACTTC. Full variable domain (remainder filled in from reference TRBV7-2 and TRBJ2-4): GAGVSQSPSNKVTEKGKDVELRCDPISGHTALYWYRQSLGQGLEFLIYFQGNSAPDKSGLPSDRFSAERTGGSVSTLTIQRTQQEDSAVYLCASSEGGSDIQYFGAGTRLSVL.

V gene TRBV19 combines with J gene TRBJ1-6; D might be TRBD1 (6 bases). The germline CDR1 and CDR2 sequences are LNHDA and SQIVND (reference sequence). The CDR3 is 18 amino acids. V was trimmed by 7 bases and J by 10 bases, leaving 29 bases between them. The CDR3 DNA is TGTGCCAGTACTCCAACCTCCGCCGCCGGGGCTGGGGGCTCACCCCTCCACTTT. This translates into CASTPTSAAGAGGSPLHF.

The chain joins TRBV5-1 to TRBJ2-5, with D possibly matching TRBD2 (6 bases). This CDR3 comprises 13 residues. Trimming took off 0 bases at V and 4 bases at J, with 7 bases between the two ends. CDR1 and CDR2 from the germline V gene are SGHRS and YFSETQ. The CDR3, as DNA: TGCGCCAGCAGCTTGGTGGGGGGAGAGACCCAGTACTTC. As protein: CASSLVGGETQYF.

The chain links TRBV4-2 to TRBJ2-3; 11 bases agree with TRBD2. Trimming at V came to 1 base and at J to 6 bases, leaving 6 bases not matched to a gene. The CDR3 consists of 16 residues. Germline V CDR1 and CDR2: LGHNA, YNFKEQ. For the CDR3, the DNA is TGTGCCAGCAGCCAAGGGACTAGCGGGCATGATGATACGCAGTATTTT. This sequence encodes CASSQGTSGHDDTQYF.

J is TRBJ2-3 and V is TRBV2; 8 bases are shared with TRBD2. The CDR3 has 15 amino acids. The ends lost 1 base at V and 3 bases at J; junction bases unmatched: 3. Germline lookup yields CDR1 SNHLY and CDR2 FYNNEI. The CDR3 nucleotides are TGTGCCAGCAGTGAAGATCGGGGGGGGACAGATACGCAGTATTTT. As protein: CASSEDRGGTDTQYF. The complete variable domain, with remaining parts taken from reference TRBV2 and TRBJ2-3, reads EPEVTQTPSHQVTQMGQEVILRCVPISNHLYFYWYRQILGQKVEFLVSFYNNEISEKSEIFDDQFSVERPDGSNFTLKIRSTKLEDSAMYFCASSEDRGGTDTQYFGPGTRLTVL.

The V and J genes are TRBV5-1 and TRBJ1-5; no clear D. V dropped 2 bases and J dropped 6 bases, with 9 bases sitting between them. The CDR3 has 13 amino acids. CDR1 and CDR2 (germline): SGHRS, YFSETQ. The CDR3 nucleotides read TGCGCCAGCAGCTTATCGGGAGTTCAGCCCCAGCATTTT. Translation gives CASSLSGVQPQHF.

A single count supports this clone. CDR3 in amino acids: CASSPDRGYEAFF. The CDR3, as DNA: TGTGCCAGTAGTCCGGACAGGGGATATGAAGCTTTCTTT. The V call is TRBV19, the J call TRBJ1-1; 9 bases line up with TRBD1. CDR1 and CDR2 (germline): LNHDA, SQIVND (reference sequence). Trimming cost V 5 bases and J 7 bases; bases outside gene matches: 5. This CDR3 contains 13 residues.

The gene calls are TRBV9 and TRBJ2-3; 9 nucleotides line up with TRBD2. This CDR3 is 16 amino acids long. J lost 9 bases, V lost 0 bases, and 11 bases had no gene match. Germline V gives CDR1 SGDLS, CDR2 YYNGEE. The CDR3, as DNA: TGTGCCAGCAGCGTAGGGCTCGGGACTAGCTTCGAGACGCAGTATTTT. This codes for CASSVGLGTSFETQYF. The complete variable domain, with remaining parts taken from reference TRBV9 and TRBJ2-3, reads DSGVTQTPKHLITATGQRVTLRCSPRSGDLSVYWYQQSLDQGLQFLIQYYNGEERAKGNILERFSAQQFPDLHSELNLSSLELGDSALYFCASSVGLGTSFETQYFGPGTRLTVL.

About this clone itself: At the DNA level, this CDR3 is encoded by other sequences in the same sample as well. The V gene is TRBV5-1, the J gene TRBJ1-1; D gene uncertain. Trimming pared 0 bases from V and 1 base from J, leaving 4 bases between. This CDR3 region has 13 residues. The V gene's germline CDR1 is SGHRS and CDR2 YFSETQ. The CDR3 DNA sequence: TGCGCCAGCAGCTTGGCTGGGAACACTGAAGCTTTCTTT. As protein: CASSLAGNTEAFF.

The V call is TRBV6-5, the J call TRBJ1-2; perhaps TRBD1 as D (5 bases). V lost 3 bases, J lost 7 bases, and 12 bases lay in between. CDR1 and CDR2 (germline): MNHEY, SVGAGI. There are 13 residues in the CDR3. The CDR3 DNA sequence: TGTGCCAGCAGTTATTCTGGGACGCGTGGCTACACCTTC. Amino acids: CASSYSGTRGYTF.

This clone was recorded once. This rearrangement joins TRBV2 to TRBJ2-7; D gene uncertain. In germline, CDR1 is SNHLY, CDR2 FYNNEI. The length of the CDR3 is 12 residues. Trimming shortened V by 8 bases and J by 4 bases, and 12 bases separated the two germline ends. Written as DNA, the CDR3 is TGTGCCAGCTGGAGCCCCACTTACGAGCAGTACTTC. Its protein is CASWSPTYEQYF.

The CDR3 region has the DNA TGCGCCAGCAGCTTGGATGTCCGGGAGCAGTTCTTC. It translates to CASSLDVREQFF. The rearrangement joins TRBV5-1 to TRBJ2-1, with no clear D. The CDR3 loop spans 12 amino acids. Trimming left V 0 bases short and J 10 bases short, with 8 bases between. Germline CDR1 SGHRS, CDR2 YFSETQ.

V is TRBV6-5 and J is TRBJ2-1, with TRBD2 matching over 10 bases. The V gene end was trimmed by 4 bases and the J gene end by 6 bases; junction bases not matched to a gene: 3. The V gene's germline CDR1 is MNHEY and CDR2 SVGAGI. This CDR3 contains 14 residues. The CDR3 coding sequence is TGTGCCAGCAGTTCAGCTAGCGGGAGCAATGAGCAGTTCTTC. Its protein product is CASSSASGSNEQFF.

The chain recombines TRBV7-2 with TRBJ1-1; D is unclear. This CDR3 comprises 13 residues. V lost 2 bases and J lost 4, with 8 bases in between. The germline gives CDR1 SGHTA, CDR2 FQGNSA. This CDR3 reads CASSLIEVTEAFF. The DNA of the CDR3 is TGTGCCAGCAGCTTAATCGAGGTCACTGAAGCTTTCTTT. The variable domain in full, completed from reference TRBV7-2 and TRBJ1-1, reads GAGVSQSPSNKVTEKGKDVELRCDPISGHTALYWYRQSLGQGLEFLIYFQGNSAPDKSGLPSDRFSAERTGGSVSTLTIQRTQQEDSAVYLCASSLIEVTEAFFGQGTRLTVV.